This entry describes one T cell receptor beta chain. The sample originates from a study of blood T cell repertoires in COVID-19. Turning to the study itself: PBMCs, B-cell-depleted T cells, or T cells provided the cDNA or gDNA that made up the material.

Profiling relied on immunoSEQ multiplex PCR, and the TCRdb table lists in-frame clones only, not all of them. Of about 110,000 clones listed, approximately 83% are singletons. V trimming: 6 bases; J trimming: 2 bases; junction bases outside the gene matches: 3. Germline V CDR1 and CDR2: MDHEN, SYDVKM. The CDR3 totals 13 residues. V usage is TRBV28 and J usage is TRBJ2-7, with TRBD2 identical over 8 bases. The clonotype was recovered from a man aged 50 or older with acute or convalescent COVID-19. Sequencing was carried out using peripheral blood. The CDR3 reads CASSRGGTYEQYF. CDR3 sequence (DNA): TGTGCCAGCAGCCGGGGGGGAACCTACGAGCAGTACTTC.